This T cell receptor (beta chain) was sequenced in a study of T cell responses to AZD1222 COVID-19 vaccine (dated by TCRdb to the early 2020s). At the level of the whole study: AZD1222 recipients with second doses at about 4 weeks or about 12 weeks were pooled, because spike-specific TCR depth and breadth did not differ between schedules. Trial participants were enrolled into age subgroups of 18-55, 56-69 and 70-plus years, which contained about 160, 30 and 59 TCR-sequenced participants, respectively. TCR sequencing was performed for roughly 250 trial participants, of whom some 200 were given two doses of AZD1222 and 26 were given two doses of MenACWY control vaccine. Study-wide findings and limitations: Epitopes outside the regions mutated in the B.1.351 and B.1.1.7 variants were reportedly recognized by nearly half of the unique spike-specific TCRs. The 56-69-year group was small, and its depth increase did not reach significance, likely because of low power. CD4 TCRs associated with the vaccine covered the entire spike protein, and the dominant responses were in regions 160-218 and 743-854. No day 14 peak-response samples were available, so repertoires were characterized only after the peak T cell response. After two AZD1222 doses, spike-specific TCR breadth and depth were significantly higher than at day 0 and than in MenACWY recipients. Most participants were white British and females outnumbered males, and the authors suggested that clonal diversity may have been underestimated. Conclusions about previously exposed vaccinees are limited, since just 6 or 7 AZD1222 recipients were seropositive for SARS-CoV-2 at baseline.

Remarks on this clone: Its antigen remains unidentified. No base qualities exist here, and no much larger clone lies one base off it.

The time point tag for this specimen amounts to: baseline before first vaccination. Samples from vaccinated people were obtained from the UK trials COV001 and COV002, which included a single-blind randomized controlled phase 2/3 trial of AZD1222 (ChAdOx1 nCoV-19) in healthy adults. For TCRbeta chain sequencing, PBMC samples were collected from trial participants at day 0 and at day 28 after the second dose. Relative to germline, V is 6 bases shorter and J is 5 bases shorter, with 13 bases between their ends. Reading from cysteine to phenylalanine, the CDR3 counts 13 amino acids. Just the 39-base CDR3 DNA is kept, in frame starting at base 1. CDR1 and CDR2 were assigned from the germline V gene (reference sequence) as LGHDT and YNNKEL. The CDR3 regions of human TCRbeta chains were analyzed by immunosequencing. The source study handled its data this way. Repertoire TCRs were matched against a reference library of SARS-CoV-2-specific TCRs generated with the MIRA antigen-specificity platform. Breadth meant the fraction of unique TCRs that were SARS-CoV-2-associated, whereas depth meant the fraction of total T cells that were SARS-CoV-2-associated. Using the MIRA data, every spike-specific TCR was mapped to the spike region that the TCR reacted to and assigned to either a CD4 or a CD8 class. Log10-transformed breadth and depth values were compared by one-way ANOVA with Sidak's multiple comparisons tests. The clones in this table, taken by TCRdb from immuneACCESS, are in-frame only. Not every clone is retained; where verified, under half of the shortfall comes from an unresolved V gene, and the cause of the rest is unknown. V and J calls and clone size come straight from that table; D and trimming were deduced from the DNA. The sample includes around 94,000 clones, with 80% to 85% observed a single time. Together, the top ten hold 15% to 20% of the sample.

The chain couples TRBV3-1 (or the pseudogene TRBV3-2) to TRBJ1-1, with TRBD1 as a weak D call on 5 bases. The sample consisted of peripheral blood, taken on day 0 of AZD1222 vaccination. This clonotype was obtained from an adult in good health. CDR3 protein: CASSGGGRTEAFF. DNA sequence: TGTGCCAGCAGTGGGGGTGGGAGGACTGAAGCTTTCTTT.